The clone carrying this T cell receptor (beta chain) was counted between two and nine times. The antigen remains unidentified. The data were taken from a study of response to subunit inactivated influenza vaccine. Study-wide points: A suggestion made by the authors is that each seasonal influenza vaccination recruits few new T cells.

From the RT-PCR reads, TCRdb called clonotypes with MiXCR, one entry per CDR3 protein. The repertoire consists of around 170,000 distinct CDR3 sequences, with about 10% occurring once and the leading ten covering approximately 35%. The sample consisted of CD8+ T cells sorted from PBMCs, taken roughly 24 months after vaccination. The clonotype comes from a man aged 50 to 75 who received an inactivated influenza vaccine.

In nucleotides, the CDR3 is TGTGCCAGCAGCCAAGTTCCGCCAGGACGATTAGCCAAAAACATTCAGTACTTC. Protein sequence: CASSQVPPGRLAKNIQYF. This chain connects TRBV7-6 to TRBJ2-4; D unclear. V was clipped by 5 bases and J by 0 bases, with 20 bases between them. The CDR3 is made up of 18 amino acids. The germline V gene has CDR1 SGHVS and CDR2 FNYEAQ.